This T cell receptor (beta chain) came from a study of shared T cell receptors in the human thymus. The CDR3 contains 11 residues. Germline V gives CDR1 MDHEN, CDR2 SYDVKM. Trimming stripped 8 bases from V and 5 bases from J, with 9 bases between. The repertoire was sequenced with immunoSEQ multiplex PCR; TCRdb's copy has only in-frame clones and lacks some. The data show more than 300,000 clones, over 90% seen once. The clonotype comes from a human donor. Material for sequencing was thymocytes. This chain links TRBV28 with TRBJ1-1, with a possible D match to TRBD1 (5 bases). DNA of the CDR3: TGTGCCAGCCACCGGGGGACTGAAGCTTTCTTT. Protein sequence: CASHRGTEAFF.